The 11 T cell receptor beta chains in this list originate from one sample, sequenced in a study of shared clonotypes between healthy human individuals. Assay used: immunoSEQ multiplex PCR; TCRdb lists only in-frame clones, some missing. The data show about 2.4 million clones, roughly 93% seen once. The sample comprised naive CD4+ T cells from PBMCs. Stated subset: CD45RA+ positively selected. All receptors come from a man between 18 and 29 years old in good health. Some clones in this sample may be carry-over from other donors' samples.

This clone was detected only once. J is TRBJ1-2 and V is TRBV28; D remains ambiguous. The CDR3 sequence is 14 residues long. V was trimmed by 2 bases and J by 8 bases, leaving 15 bases between them. The germline V gene has CDR1 MDHEN and CDR2 SYDVKM. CDR3 in DNA: TGTGCCAGCAGTTTAGAGGGTCAGGTCTACGGCTACACCTTC. It codes for CASSLEGQVYGYTF.

The chain employs TRBV5-8 and TRBJ1-1, with a weak D call TRBD1 (5 bases). This CDR3 spans 11 amino acids. CDR1 is SGHTS and CDR2 is YDEGEE in the germline V gene. Trimming took 3 bases from V and 12 from J, leaving 12 bases between them. The CDR3 coding sequence is TGTGCCAGCAGCTGGACAAGGTCGACTTTCTTT. Protein product: CASSWTRSTFF. The variable domain in full, completed from reference TRBV5-8 and TRBJ1-1, reads EAGVTQSPTHLIKTRGQQATLRCSPISGHTSVYWYQQALGLGLQFLLWYDEGEERNRGNFPPRFSGRQFPNYSSELNVNALELEDSALYLCASSWTRSTFFGQGTRLTVV.

The chain links TRBV7-7 to TRBJ2-7; D not resolved. Germline V gene data show CDR1 as SSHAT and CDR2 as FNYEAQ (reference sequence). The CDR3 extends over 14 amino acids. Trimming stripped 1 base from V and 3 bases from J, with 10 bases between. The DNA of the CDR3 is TGTGCCAGCAGCTTAGAAGTAGGTAGCTACGAGCAGTACTTC. It is translated as CASSLEVGSYEQYF.

V gene TRBV9 combines with J gene TRBJ2-5, with D uncertain. This CDR3 contains 14 residues. V lost 0 bases and J 3 bases, leaving 9 bases between the germline ends. CDR1 is SGDLS, CDR2 YYNGEE, per germline. For the CDR3, the DNA is TGTGCCAGCAGCGTAGATGCAGGCAAAGAGACCCAGTACTTC. Protein sequence: CASSVDAGKETQYF. The full variable domain, in which reference TRBV9 and TRBJ2-5 provide the parts outside the CDR3, is DSGVTQTPKHLITATGQRVTLRCSPRSGDLSVYWYQQSLDQGLQFLIQYYNGEERAKGNILERFSAQQFPDLHSELNLSSLELGDSALYFCASSVDAGKETQYFGPGTRLLVL.

The rearrangement joins TRBV25-1 to TRBJ1-5, with D uncertain. The germline CDR1 and CDR2 sequences are MGHDK and SYGVNS. Trimming cost V 1 base and J 3 bases, with 7 bases left between them. The CDR3 has 14 residues. The CDR3 nucleotides read TGTGCCAGCAGTGAATCTTGGGACAATCAGCCCCAGCATTTT. It specifies CASSESWDNQPQHF.

The chain is built from TRBV19 and TRBJ2-1; D gene unclear. The CDR3 is 15 residues long. Trimming shortened V by 6 bases and J by 6 bases, and 18 bases separated the two germline ends. Germline-derived CDR1 and CDR2 are LNHDA and SQIVND (reference sequence). CDR3 amino acids: CASSADIVGFNEQFF. CDR3 coding DNA: TGTGCCAGTAGCGCTGACATTGTAGGATTCAATGAGCAGTTCTTC.

The chain links TRBV7-2 to TRBJ2-2; D not resolved. Germline CDR1 is SGHTA and CDR2 is FQGNSA. The CDR3 totals 16 residues. Trimming cost V 1 base and J 4 bases, with 13 bases left between them. CDR3 in amino acids: CASSLEVRLITGELFF. CDR3 bases: TGTGCCAGCAGCTTAGAGGTCAGATTGATCACCGGGGAGCTGTTTTTT.

The chain couples TRBV5-8 to TRBJ1-2; perhaps TRBD1 as D (5 bases). CDR3 length: 17 amino acids. Trimming took off 1 base at V and 1 base at J, with 17 bases between the two ends. The germline CDR1 and CDR2 sequences are SGHTS and YDEGEE. In DNA form, the CDR3 reads TGTGCCAGCAGCTTGCTCGGGGGGAGAGAGAATAACTATGGCTACACCTTC. This codes for CASSLLGGRENNYGYTF.

The chain uses TRBV10-2 and TRBJ1-2; tentative D call: TRBD1 (6 bases). V gave up 6 bases and J gave up 2 bases, with 10 bases separating them. CDR1 is WSHSY, CDR2 SAAADI, per germline. The CDR3 totals 13 residues. The CDR3 region is CASSTGLNYGYTF. CDR3 DNA sequence: TGCGCCAGCAGCACAGGGTTAAACTATGGCTACACCTTC.

This chain uses TRBV5-6 with TRBJ2-1; D might be TRBD2 (5 bases). Germline CDR1 reads SGHDT; CDR2 reads YYEEEE. V dropped 3 bases and J dropped 12 bases, with 22 bases sitting between them. The CDR3 runs to 15 residues. Here the CDR3 reads CASSSKSLTRKVQFF. The DNA of the CDR3 is TGTGCCAGCAGCTCCAAAAGCCTCACTAGGAAGGTGCAGTTCTTC.

This chain links TRBV7-2 with TRBJ1-5; 7 nucleotides agree with TRBD1. Trimming at V came to 2 bases and at J to 2 bases, leaving 6 bases not matched to a gene. This CDR3 region has 16 residues. From germline, CDR1 is SGHTA and CDR2 FQGNSA. In nucleotides, the CDR3 is TGTGCCAGCAGCTTATCCTTGGACAGGCGCAATCAGCCCCAGCATTTT. This translates into CASSLSLDRRNQPQHF.